The present T cell receptor (beta chain) was sequenced within a study of response to subunit inactivated influenza vaccine. The study, taken as a whole, reports: Authors proposed each seasonal influenza vaccination draws in few new T cells.

In TCRdb, the RT-PCR reads were re-called with MiXCR into one record per CDR3 protein. The profile covers approximately 700,000 distinct CDR3 sequences, with around a sixth appearing a single time and approximately 10% taken by the ten largest. This clonotype was picked up a small number of times. Its specificity is unknown. The trim removed 5 bases at V and 2 bases at J, leaving 5 bases unmatched. Per germline, CDR1 SEHNR and CDR2 FQNEAQ (reference sequence). This CDR3 contains 15 residues. Here the sequenced sample was PBMCs from blood, taken roughly 13 days after vaccination. The TCR comes from a man in his fifties or sixties who received an inactivated influenza vaccine. The V call is TRBV7-9, the J call TRBJ1-3; 8 nucleotides line up with TRBD1. The CDR3 nucleotides read TGTGCCAGCAGCCCACGGACAGGGACTGGAAACACCATATATTTT. Amino acids: CASSPRTGTGNTIYF.